The rows below give T cell receptor beta chains drawn from one sample of a study of cytomegalovirus exposure and HLA in healthy donors. Using immunoSEQ multiplex PCR, the repertoire was profiled, and TCRdb retains in-frame clones only, with some absent. The sample records about 190,000 clones, 82% being singletons. Sequenced input: PBMCs. These receptors all stem from a woman between 18 and 29 years old in good health and CMV-seronegative. Each CDR3 is given without its conserved first and last residue.

J gene	V gene	CDR3 protein
TRBJ1-1	TRBV10-1	ASSESTETENTEAF
TRBJ2-5	TRBV7-9	ASSMGQGAWETQY
TRBJ2-5	TRBV29-1	SVEPHDRETQY
TRBJ2-3	TRBV6-1	ASSEGGGGTDTQY
TRBJ2-6	TRBV18	ASSLQGSGANVLT
TRBJ2-3	TRBV19	ASNTQTGGPADTQY
TRBJ1-5	TRBV6-4	ASRTGSNQPQH
TRBJ1-1	TRBV5-6	ASNLAGTPLNTEAF
TRBJ1-1	TRBV5-4	ASSLRTGNTEAF
TRBJ1-2	TRBV4-1	ASSQDGSQGVHYGYT
TRBJ2-2	TRBV5-4	ASSLGGNTGELF
TRBJ2-1	TRBV28	ASSLRQGLYNEQF
TRBJ2-7	TRBV7-9	ASSLGTGSFYEQY